Below are 4 T cell receptor beta chains sequenced from a single sample in a study of blood T cell repertoires in COVID-19. The protocol was immunoSEQ multiplex PCR, while the TCRdb copy is restricted to in-frame clones and leaves out a portion. The table lists about 150,000 clones, about four fifths of them singletons. The specimen was peripheral blood. Source of these receptors: a human donor with acute or convalescent COVID-19. The donor label of this sample is uncertain.

The chain couples TRBV2 to TRBJ1-2; TRBD1 aligns across 9 bases. Unmatched junction bases numbered 9, after V lost 6 bases and J lost 7 bases. The germline V gene has CDR1 SNHLY and CDR2 FYNNEI. The CDR3 has 14 amino acids. This CDR3 is CASRPSGTGSGYTF. DNA of the CDR3: TGTGCCAGCAGACCTTCCGGGACAGGGAGTGGCTACACCTTC.

The table lists this clone with a few counts. In DNA form, the CDR3 reads TGTGCCAGCAGCTTGGCCCTTAGAGGTAGGGGTTTCTACGAGCAGTACTTC. Encoded protein: CASSLALRGRGFYEQYF. The V gene is TRBV5-5, the J gene TRBJ2-7; TRBD1 might be the D (5 bases). The CDR3 length is 17 residues. In germline, CDR1 is SGHKS, CDR2 YYEKEE (reference sequence). V lost 0 bases and J lost 3, with 19 bases in between.

This chain uses TRBV6-5 with TRBJ1-2; 7 positions agree with TRBD1. Germline CDR1 reads MNHEY; CDR2 reads SVGAGI. This CDR3 contains 14 residues. The trim removed 9 bases at V and 8 bases at J, leaving 15 bases unmatched. This chain's CDR3 is CASEGTVLVEGYTF. In DNA, the CDR3 is TGTGCCAGTGAGGGGACAGTACTGGTTGAAGGCTACACCTTC.

CDR3 amino acids: CASSLEGALNEKLFF. The DNA for the CDR3 is TGTGCCAGCAGCTTAGAGGGGGCGCTGAATGAAAAACTGTTTTTT. The V call is TRBV7-2, the J call TRBJ1-4; 7 bases are shared with TRBD1. V shed 1 base, J shed 5 bases, and the junction held 4 bases outside the gene matches. Germline loops: CDR1 SGHTA, CDR2 FQGNSA. The CDR3 runs 15 residues. Drawing the rest from reference TRBV7-2 and TRBJ1-4, the complete variable domain is GAGVSQSPSNKVTEKGKDVELRCDPISGHTALYWYRQSLGQGLEFLIYFQGNSAPDKSGLPSDRFSAERTGGSVSTLTIQRTQQEDSAVYLCASSLEGALNEKLFFGSGTQLSVL.